The 20 T cell receptor beta chains reported below all come from one sample, sequenced in a study of blood T cell repertoires in COVID-19. The assay was immunoSEQ multiplex PCR, and TCRdb's table has in-frame clones only and misses some. The top ten hold 9.5% to 13% of the sample, which has roughly 98,000 clones, roughly 82% seen once. Source material: peripheral blood. These receptors came from a man aged 70-80 years with active or convalescent COVID-19.

This chain uses TRBV30 with TRBJ1-5, with TRBD1 matching over 7 bases. V lost 3 bases, J lost 9 bases, and 14 bases stayed unmatched. Germline CDR1 reads GTSNPN; CDR2 reads SVGIG (reference sequence). This CDR3 spans 15 amino acids. As DNA, the CDR3 is TGTGCCTGGAGCCCTCCACAGGGGTCCGTGGGGCCCCAGCATTTT. Translation gives CAWSPPQGSVGPQHF.

The rearrangement links TRBV27 to TRBJ1-1, with D maybe TRBD1 (5 bases). The CDR3 is made up of 14 amino acids. The germline CDR1 and CDR2 sequences are MNHEY and SMNVEV (reference sequence). Trimming took off 7 bases at V and 0 bases at J, with 12 bases between the two ends. The CDR3 region is CASKGQVVNTEAFF. The DNA for the CDR3 is TGTGCCAGCAAGGGGCAGGTGGTGAACACTGAAGCTTTCTTT.

The chain links TRBV15 to TRBJ1-4; 9 positions agree with TRBD1. Germline V gives CDR1 LNHNV, CDR2 YYDKDF (reference sequence). The CDR3 length is 15 residues. J gave up 7 bases and V 5 bases, and 8 bases lay outside the gene matches. DNA for the CDR3: TGTGCCACCAGCCGATCCGGGACAGGGCGTGAAAAACTGTTTTTT. It translates to CATSRSGTGREKLFF.

This chain connects TRBV19 to TRBJ1-3, with D hard to call. V lost 4 bases to trimming and J lost 4 bases, with 5 bases between them. The CDR3 contains 12 residues. CDR1 and CDR2 from the germline V gene are LNHDA and SQIVND (reference sequence). Here the CDR3 reads CASSTRGNTIYF. CDR3 DNA sequence: TGTGCCAGTAGTACCAGGGGAAACACCATATATTTT.

The genes are TRBV6-6 and TRBJ2-3; 12 bases are shared with TRBD2. CDR1 is MNHNY, CDR2 SVGAGI, per germline (reference sequence). The CDR3 contains 19 residues. V lost 5 bases and J lost 1; bases outside the gene matches: 13. CDR3 nucleotide sequence: TGTGCCAGCAGTCCAATGAGGACTAGCGGGGCTTACGGCACAGATACGCAGTATTTT. Residues: CASSPMRTSGAYGTDTQYF.

This chain connects TRBV5-8 to TRBJ2-3, with 9 positions matching TRBD2. V was clipped by 4 bases and J by 4 bases; unmatched bases: 7. The CDR3 sequence is 15 residues long. CDR1 is SGHTS and CDR2 is YDEGEE in the germline V gene. CDR3 in DNA: TGTGCCAGCAGCCCCGGGGTAGCGGGGGCAGATACGCAGTATTTT. Protein product: CASSPGVAGADTQYF.

The gene calls are TRBV18 and TRBJ1-5, with TRBD1 matching over 8 bases. The CDR3 has 16 residues. CDR1 and CDR2 from the germline V gene are KGHSH and LQKENI. The J segment lost 2 bases and the V segment lost 6 bases, leaving 9 bases of the junction unmatched. The CDR3 protein is CASSRTGPSGNQPQHF. In DNA form, the CDR3 reads TGTGCCAGCTCGCGGACAGGGCCAAGCGGCAATCAGCCCCAGCATTTT.

The chain uses TRBV7-9 and TRBJ2-6; 8 nucleotides match TRBD1. The CDR3 is 16 amino acids. Trimming removed 11 bases from V and 4 bases from J; junction bases left unmatched: 13. Looked up from germline, CDR1 is SEHNR and CDR2 is FQNEAQ (reference sequence). CDR3 region: CAALPGTGSGANVLTF. The DNA of the CDR3 is TGTGCCGCCCTCCCCGGGACAGGTTCCGGGGCCAACGTCCTGACTTTC.

The J gene is TRBJ1-6, the V gene TRBV9, with D maybe TRBD1 (5 bases). Germline V CDR1 and CDR2: SGDLS, YYNGEE. This CDR3 has 13 residues. V shed 0 bases and J shed 11 bases, with 9 bases lying between them. CDR3 region: CASSVVGGAPLHF. CDR3 nucleotides: TGTGCCAGCAGCGTAGTGGGGGGAGCACCCCTCCACTTT.

The chain joins TRBV11-3 to TRBJ2-7; TRBD1 agrees at 12 bases. The CDR3 consists of 15 residues. The V gene end was trimmed by 6 bases and the J gene end by 5 bases; junction bases not matched to a gene: 8. Germline CDR1 SGHNT, CDR2 YENEEA. This CDR3 reads CASRTKGQGAHEQYF. In nucleotides, the CDR3 is TGTGCCAGCAGAACCAAGGGACAGGGGGCCCACGAGCAGTACTTC.

This clone showed up just a few times. V usage is TRBV20-1 and J usage is TRBJ2-1; TRBD2 matches 13 bases. There are 16 residues in the CDR3. V lost 3 bases and J lost 10; bases outside the gene matches: 12. Looked up from germline, CDR1 is DFQATT and CDR2 is SNEGSKA (reference sequence). CDR3 sequence reads: CSASGTSGTRSGEQFF. The CDR3 coding sequence is TGCAGTGCTAGTGGGACTAGCGGGACCCGGTCGGGGGAGCAGTTCTTC.

V is TRBV10-1 and J is TRBJ2-2; D may be TRBD1 (6 bases). This CDR3 contains 15 residues. Germline-derived CDR1 and CDR2 are WNHNN and SYGVQD (reference sequence). V lost 6 bases and J 0 bases, leaving 11 bases between the germline ends. The CDR3 is CASSRRTANTGELFF. For the CDR3, the DNA is TGCGCCAGCAGCCGCAGGACAGCGAACACCGGGGAGCTGTTTTTT.

The chain combines TRBV5-1 with TRBJ1-2; 7 positions agree with TRBD1. With V trimmed by 1 base and J by 6 bases, 15 bases remained unmatched. The CDR3 has 17 residues. Germline assignment: CDR1 SGHRS and CDR2 YFSETQ. CDR3 region: CASSLSGQQGTKNGYTF. The DNA of the CDR3 is TGCGCCAGCAGCTTGTCGGGCCAACAGGGGACCAAAAATGGCTACACCTTC. Full variable domain (missing parts from reference TRBV5-1 and TRBJ1-2): KAGVTQTPRYLIKTRGQQVTLSCSPISGHRSVSWYQQTPGQGLQFLFEYFSETQRNKGNFPGRFSGRQFSNSRSEMNVSTLELGDSALYLCASSLSGQQGTKNGYTFGSGTRLTVV.

The chain recombines TRBV6-1 with TRBJ1-6; D remains unclear. Between the trimmed V and J ends, which lost 2 bases and 9 bases, there was a span of 8 bases. The germline V gene has CDR1 MNHNS and CDR2 SASEGT. The CDR3 has 13 amino acids. The CDR3 region has the DNA TGTGCCAGCAGTGAAAAACAGAGTTCACCCCTCCACTTT. Translating it yields CASSEKQSSPLHF.

This chain links TRBV2 with TRBJ1-5; 7 bases agree with TRBD1. CDR3 length equals 15 residues. Trimming took 6 bases from V and 1 from J; bases not matched to a gene: 6. Germline CDR1 reads SNHLY; CDR2 reads FYNNEI. CDR3 region: CASRPTGWSNQPQHF. The CDR3 DNA reads TGTGCCAGCAGGCCGACAGGGTGGAGCAATCAGCCCCAGCATTTT.

This chain links TRBV18 with TRBJ2-7; 8 bases are shared with TRBD1. J gave up 3 bases and V 6 bases, and 16 bases lay outside the gene matches. Germline values: CDR1 KGHSH, CDR2 LQKENI. The CDR3 extends over 17 amino acids. This chain's CDR3 is CASSLRRQGANLYEQYF. In DNA, the CDR3 is TGTGCCAGCTCGCTCCGTCGTCAGGGGGCAAATCTCTACGAGCAGTACTTC. The variable domain in full, completed from reference TRBV18 and TRBJ2-7, reads NAGVMQNPRHLVRRRGQEARLRCSPMKGHSHVYWYRQLPEEGLKFMVYLQKENIIDESGMPKERFSAEFPKEGPSILRIQQVVRGDSAAYFCASSLRRQGANLYEQYFGPGTRLTVT.

This chain connects TRBV11-2 to TRBJ2-6; perhaps TRBD2 as D (5 bases). The germline V and J ends were trimmed by 2 bases and 2 bases, with 7 bases remaining between them. The CDR3 length is 15 residues. CDR1 and CDR2 from the germline V gene are SGHAT and FQNNGV. The CDR3: CASSLLGTGANVLTF. DNA of the CDR3: TGTGCCAGCAGCTTACTCGGGACTGGGGCCAACGTCCTGACTTTC.

The V gene is TRBV6-6, the J gene TRBJ1-2; 7 bases agree with TRBD1. Germline CDR1 reads MNHNY; CDR2 reads SVGAGI (reference sequence). This CDR3 is built from 16 residues. V lost 4 bases and J lost 6; bases outside the gene matches: 14. The CDR3, as DNA: TGTGCCAGCAGTTCCACTCTTCCCCATACAGGGGATGGCTACACCTTC. Amino acids: CASSSTLPHTGDGYTF.

The chain combines TRBV27 with TRBJ1-3, with D possibly matching TRBD1 (5 bases). This CDR3 has 14 residues. V shed 7 bases and J shed 3 bases, with 13 bases lying between them. Germline CDR1 and CDR2: MNHEY and SMNVEV (reference sequence). In nucleotides, the CDR3 is TGTGCCAGCAAGCAGGGTGAAGTTGGAAACACCATATATTTT. Translation: CASKQGEVGNTIYF.

The CDR3 protein is CASSLWGSGLATDTQYF. For the CDR3, the DNA is TGCGCCAGCAGCTTGTGGGGGTCAGGACTAGCGACAGATACGCAGTATTTT. V and J are TRBV5-1 and TRBJ2-3, with 9 bases identical to TRBD2. The germline CDR1 and CDR2 sequences are SGHRS and YFSETQ. This CDR3 has 17 amino acids. Germline trimming cut 1 base from V and 3 bases from J; bases unmatched to any gene: 9.